This TCR beta chain was sequenced in a study of T cell repertoires in cytomegalovirus infection. Study in general: TCR beta signatures that were public indicated CMV infection and matching HLA type.

General study results and limits: Clonotype analysis showed dominance of the ex vivo response by HLA-C-restricted CMV-specific TCR beta clonotypes.

MiXCR was run by TCRdb on the reads, yielding one entry per CDR3 protein. Among fewer than 350,000 distinct CDR3 sequences listed, 8% to 9.5% were seen once. V lost 4 bases, J lost 2 bases, and 15 bases lay in between. Per the germline V gene, CDR1 is SGHNT and CDR2 is YYREEE (reference sequence). CDR3 length: 15 residues. The table lists this clonotype with a few counts. Its antigen is currently unknown. The V and J genes are TRBV5-4 and TRBJ2-5; the D gene could be TRBD1 or TRBD2 (5 bases each). Material for sequencing was PBMCs. The source is a human donor in good health (CMV status not recorded). Some clones in this sample may be carry-over from other donors' samples. The chain's CDR3 is CASSKLRDEQETQYF. The CDR3 coding sequence is TGTGCCAGCAGCAAACTCCGGGACGAACAAGAGACCCAGTACTTC.